Listed here are 23 T cell receptor beta chains from one sample, sequenced in a study of shared clonotypes between healthy human individuals. Here immunoSEQ multiplex PCR was the method, and the copy in TCRdb shows in-frame clones only, minus some. The table records 1,400,000 or so clones, 98% of them present only once. The sample consisted of naive CD4+ T cells sorted from blood. As for subset: CD45RA+ positively selected. All receptors come from a man aged 25 to 40 in good health.

V and J are TRBV7-9 and TRBJ1-5; possible D gene TRBD1, 5 bases. The CDR3 contains 12 residues. CDR1 and CDR2 (germline): SEHNR, FQNEAQ (reference sequence). With 2 bases removed from V and 11 bases from J, the gap between germline ends came to 10 bases. The CDR3 DNA reads as TGTGCCAGCAGCTTATATGGGGGGTCCCAGCATTTT. It yields the protein CASSLYGGSQHF.

The rearrangement joins TRBV5-5 to TRBJ2-3; 11 bases are shared with TRBD2. V lost 0 bases, J lost 1 base, and 1 base stayed unmatched. Germline assignment: CDR1 SGHKS and CDR2 YYEKEE (reference sequence). The CDR3 is 16 residues long. In DNA, the CDR3 is TGTGCCAGCAGCTTGGGGGGACTAGCGGGCACAGATACGCAGTATTTT. Its translation is CASSLGGLAGTDTQYF.

V usage is TRBV14 and J usage is TRBJ1-1; the match to TRBD1 covers 10 bases. Germline CDR1 SGHDN, CDR2 FVKESK. V gave up 2 bases and J gave up 12 bases; unmatched junction bases: 9. The CDR3 extends over 14 amino acids. CDR3 in amino acids: CASSQLRGQGLSFF. DNA for the CDR3: TGTGCCAGCAGCCAATTGCGGGGACAGGGGTTATCTTTCTTT. The variable domain in full, completed from reference TRBV14 and TRBJ1-1, reads EAGVTQFPSHSVIEKGQTVTLRCDPISGHDNLYWYRRVMGKEIKFLLHFVKESKQDESGMPNNRFLAERTGGTYSTLKVQPAELEDSGVYFCASSQLRGQGLSFFGQGTRLTVV.

The chain carries TRBV6-6 and TRBJ2-5; 7 bases map to TRBD2. The germline CDR1 and CDR2 sequences are MNHNY and SVGAGI (reference sequence). The CDR3 totals 14 residues. V lost 6 bases to trimming and J lost 1 base; unmatched junction nucleotides: 5. CDR3 sequence reads: CASSPGGGQETQYF. Here the CDR3 DNA reads TGTGCCAGCAGCCCTGGGGGGGGCCAAGAGACCCAGTACTTC.

As concerns this clone: Compared with germline, one end of the junction differs, possibly owing to a read error. The chain employs TRBV14 and TRBJ2-2; 8 bases agree with TRBD2. This CDR3 contains 15 residues. Germline V CDR1 and CDR2: SGHDN, FVKESK. In DNA form, the CDR3 reads TGTGCCAACAGCCGTGGACTAGCATGGGTCGGGGAGCTGTTTTTT. Translating it yields CANSRGLAWVGELFF.

The chain uses TRBV19 and TRBJ2-1; D perhaps matches TRBD2 (5 bases). V was pared by 3 bases and J by 0 bases, with 21 bases between. The CDR3 is 19 residues long. CDR1 and CDR2 (germline): LNHDA, SQIVND (reference sequence). In DNA form, the CDR3 reads TGTGCCAGTAGTATCAGGCTAGCTATCACGTGGGGCTCCTACAATGAGCAGTTCTTC. This codes for CASSIRLAITWGSYNEQFF. The variable domain in full, completed from reference TRBV19 and TRBJ2-1, reads DGGITQSPKYLFRKEGQNVTLSCEQNLNHDAMYWYRQDPGQGLRLIYYSQIVNDFQKGDIAEGYSVSREKKESFPLTVTSAQKNPTAFYLCASSIRLAITWGSYNEQFFGPGTRLTVL.

The chain carries TRBV5-1 and TRBJ1-1; D remains ambiguous. V dropped 5 bases and J dropped 1 base, with 9 bases sitting between them. The CDR3 loop spans 13 amino acids. Germline lookup yields CDR1 SGHRS and CDR2 YFSETQ. This CDR3 is CASSIEANTEAFF. DNA for the CDR3: TGCGCCAGCAGTATTGAAGCGAACACTGAAGCTTTCTTT.

The chain is built from TRBV5-6 and TRBJ2-1, with a weak D call TRBD1 (6 bases). CDR3 size: 15 residues. Trimming cost V 2 bases and J 0 bases, with 9 bases left between them. Germline V lookup: CDR1 SGHDT, CDR2 YYEEEE. The CDR3 DNA follows: TGTGCCAGCAGCTTTGGGACAAGCTCCTACAATGAGCAGTTCTTC. It is translated as CASSFGTSSYNEQFF.

The chain recombines TRBV2 with TRBJ2-3, with 8 bases identical to TRBD1. The CDR3 sequence is 15 residues long. Germline V lookup: CDR1 SNHLY, CDR2 FYNNEI. The trim removed 5 bases at V and 2 bases at J, leaving 6 bases unmatched. The CDR3 region has the DNA TGTGCCAGCAGTCAAGGGACAGGCCTCACAGATACGCAGTATTTT. Amino acids: CASSQGTGLTDTQYF. Together with reference TRBV2 and TRBJ2-3, the CDR3 gives the full variable domain: EPEVTQTPSHQVTQMGQEVILRCVPISNHLYFYWYRQILGQKVEFLVSFYNNEISEKSEIFDDQFSVERPDGSNFTLKIRSTKLEDSAMYFCASSQGTGLTDTQYFGPGTRLTVL.

This clone has only one observation. The CDR3 loop is CASTKYLAGGEQYF. CDR3 DNA sequence: TGTGCCAGCACCAAGTACCTAGCGGGAGGCGAGCAGTACTTC. The chain links TRBV6-5 to TRBJ2-7, with 11 bases fitting TRBD2. This CDR3 has 14 amino acids. Germline V gene data show CDR1 as MNHEY and CDR2 as SVGAGI. The V and J ends lost 7 bases and 6 bases, in that order; junction bases with no gene match: 8.

This rearrangement joins TRBV5-4 to TRBJ2-2; the D gene is possibly TRBD1 (6 bases). From germline, CDR1 is SGHNT and CDR2 YYREEE (reference sequence). This CDR3 contains 13 residues. The V end was cut by 1 base, the J end by 6 bases, with 7 bases between. The CDR3 nucleotides read TGTGCCAGCAGCTTGAGGGGGTCCGGGGAGCTGTTTTTT. The encoded protein is CASSLRGSGELFF.

The chain joins TRBV5-4 to TRBJ1-2, with 10 bases lining up with TRBD1. CDR1 is SGHNT and CDR2 is YYREEE in the germline V gene (reference sequence). The CDR3 runs 14 residues. V was pared by 7 bases and J by 7 bases, with 10 bases of the junction left unmatched. The CDR3 region has the DNA TGTGCCAGCGCCACGGGGGGGACAGGGGTTGGCTACACCTTC. It codes for CASATGGTGVGYTF.

V usage is TRBV28 and J usage is TRBJ1-5; TRBD1 might be the D (6 bases). Per germline, CDR1 MDHEN and CDR2 SYDVKM. CDR3 length: 16 amino acids. The V end was cut by 6 bases, the J end by 0 bases, with 15 bases between. CDR3 region: CASRPLDRYSNQPQHF. The CDR3 DNA sequence: TGTGCCAGCAGACCCCTAGACAGGTATAGCAATCAGCCCCAGCATTTT.

The CDR3 loop reads CASSFRAGGSGEQYF. The DNA for the CDR3 is TGTGCCAGCAGCTTTCGCGCGGGAGGGAGCGGGGAGCAGTACTTC. V usage is TRBV7-2 and J usage is TRBJ2-7; 9 nucleotides agree with TRBD2. Germline trimming cut 3 bases from V and 7 bases from J; bases unmatched to any gene: 10. This CDR3 region has 15 residues. Germline V gene sequence: CDR1 SGHTA, CDR2 FQGNSA.

The rearrangement links TRBV4-3 to TRBJ2-1; 10 bases are a match to TRBD2. The CDR3 is 15 amino acids. Germline CDR1 is LGHNA and CDR2 is YSLEER. Unmatched junction bases numbered 4, after V lost 3 bases and J lost 5 bases. CDR3 residues: CASSHWTSGNNEQFF. In DNA, the CDR3 is TGCGCCAGCAGCCATTGGACTAGCGGAAACAATGAGCAGTTCTTC.

This clone was seen only a few times. DNA for the CDR3: TGTGCCAGCAGTTTATCGGAAGCTGTAGCCTACGAGCAGTACTTC. Protein sequence: CASSLSEAVAYEQYF. J is TRBJ2-7 and V is TRBV28, with D uncertain. The CDR3 runs 15 residues. Germline V gene data show CDR1 as MDHEN and CDR2 as SYDVKM. Trimming left V 1 base short and J 2 bases short, with 12 bases between. The full variable domain, in which reference TRBV28 and TRBJ2-7 provide the parts outside the CDR3, is DVKVTQSSRYLVKRTGEKVFLECVQDMDHENMFWYRQDPGLGLRLIYFSYDVKMKEKGDIPEGYSVSREKKERFSLILESASTNQTSMYLCASSLSEAVAYEQYFGPGTRLTVT.

The chain couples TRBV18 to TRBJ1-5; D is uncertain. The germline V and J ends were trimmed by 4 bases and 4 bases, with 11 bases remaining between them. This CDR3 spans 14 amino acids. Per the germline V gene, CDR1 is KGHSH and CDR2 is LQKENI. The chain's CDR3 is CASSRGQPNQPQHF. CDR3 DNA sequence: TGTGCCAGCTCACGAGGGCAACCTAATCAGCCCCAGCATTTT.

The chain employs TRBV10-3 and TRBJ1-5, with D perhaps TRBD1 (5 bases). Looked up from germline, CDR1 is ENHRY and CDR2 is SYGVKD. CDR3 length equals 17 residues. Trimming left V 3 bases short and J 5 bases short, with 20 bases between. The DNA for the CDR3 is TGTGCCATCAGTGACCGAGTCGGGGCGGGGGATGATCAGCCCCAGCATTTT. Translation gives CAISDRVGAGDDQPQHF.

The chain recombines TRBV2 with TRBJ1-1; D perhaps matches TRBD1 (6 bases). The CDR3 sequence is 15 residues long. Germline CDR1 is SNHLY and CDR2 is FYNNEI. Trimming cost V 6 bases and J 1 base, with 15 bases left between them. The chain's CDR3 is CASRASQGGNTEAFF. The CDR3 nucleotides read TGTGCCAGCAGAGCCTCACAGGGAGGGAACACTGAAGCTTTCTTT.

The J gene is TRBJ2-4, the V gene TRBV5-1, with 7 bases identical to TRBD1. CDR3 size: 16 residues. Unmatched junction bases numbered 9, after V lost 4 bases and J lost 2 bases. The germline gives CDR1 SGHRS, CDR2 YFSETQ. In nucleotides, the CDR3 is TGCGCCAGCAGCCCGGAACAGGGGATGACCAAAAACATTCAGTACTTC. It yields the protein CASSPEQGMTKNIQYF.

V and J are TRBV18 and TRBJ2-2; possible D gene TRBD1, 5 bases. The V end was cut by 2 bases, the J end by 1 base, with 8 bases between. Looked up from germline, CDR1 is KGHSH and CDR2 is LQKENI. The CDR3 is 15 amino acids. The CDR3 is CASSPNRQNTGELFF. The CDR3 DNA reads TGTGCCAGCTCACCAAACAGGCAGAACACCGGGGAGCTGTTTTTT.

The chain combines TRBV18 with TRBJ2-1; the D gene is possibly TRBD1 (6 bases). The V gene's germline CDR1 is KGHSH and CDR2 LQKENI. CDR3 length: 16 residues. Trimming shortened V by 1 base and J by 3 bases, and 13 bases separated the two germline ends. The CDR3 loop reads CASSPQGRGDYNEQFF. The DNA of the CDR3 is TGTGCCAGCTCACCACAGGGCAGGGGAGACTACAATGAGCAGTTCTTC.

This chain connects TRBV18 to TRBJ1-1, with TRBD1 as a possible D gene (6 bases). The CDR3 runs to 14 residues. Looked up from germline, CDR1 is KGHSH and CDR2 is LQKENI. The V end was cut by 0 bases, the J end by 7 bases, with 12 bases between. The CDR3 DNA is TGTGCCAGCTCACCACCGGGACACGACTTTGAAGCTTTCTTT. This codes for CASSPPGHDFEAFF.